This T cell receptor beta chain stems from a study of shared clonotypes between healthy human individuals. Profiling relied on immunoSEQ multiplex PCR, and the TCRdb table lists in-frame clones only, not all of them. The sample has hundreds of thousands of clones, 85% to 95% seen once. CDR3 length: 14 amino acids. Per germline, CDR1 SQVTM and CDR2 ANQGSEA. V lost 1 base to trimming and J lost 3 bases; unmatched junction nucleotides: 6. Selected positively for CCR7 and CD45RO-negative, naive CD8 cells excluded terminally differentiated effector memory CD45RA+ cells. This clonotype originated in a woman in her twenties or thirties in good health. The sequenced sample consisted of naive CD8+ T cells sorted from blood. The chain couples TRBV29-1 to TRBJ2-7, with 7 bases identical to TRBD2. Written as DNA, the CDR3 is TGCAGCGTTGAAGGGGGAGGGGACCACTACGAGCAGTACTTC. This gives the protein CSVEGGGDHYEQYF.